This T cell receptor beta chain was sequenced in a study of blood T cell repertoires in COVID-19. Study overall: T cells, B-cell-depleted T cells, or PBMCs provided the cDNA or gDNA that served as material.

V gave up 6 bases and J gave up 1 base; unmatched junction bases: 16. The CDR3 is 19 amino acids. Looked up from germline, CDR1 is SNHLY and CDR2 is FYNNEI. Profiled with immunoSEQ multiplex PCR; TCRdb holds only in-frame clones, not every one. The table includes approximately 69,000 clones, approximately 80% detected once. The receptor comes from a man in his fifties or sixties with COVID-19, enrolled during active disease. What was sequenced was peripheral blood. The chain joins TRBV2 to TRBJ2-3; 10 bases match TRBD2. The CDR3 region has the DNA TGTGCCAGCAGGGAGAGTCTAGCGGGGGCAACACCTGGCACAGATACGCAGTATTTT. It specifies CASRESLAGATPGTDTQYF.